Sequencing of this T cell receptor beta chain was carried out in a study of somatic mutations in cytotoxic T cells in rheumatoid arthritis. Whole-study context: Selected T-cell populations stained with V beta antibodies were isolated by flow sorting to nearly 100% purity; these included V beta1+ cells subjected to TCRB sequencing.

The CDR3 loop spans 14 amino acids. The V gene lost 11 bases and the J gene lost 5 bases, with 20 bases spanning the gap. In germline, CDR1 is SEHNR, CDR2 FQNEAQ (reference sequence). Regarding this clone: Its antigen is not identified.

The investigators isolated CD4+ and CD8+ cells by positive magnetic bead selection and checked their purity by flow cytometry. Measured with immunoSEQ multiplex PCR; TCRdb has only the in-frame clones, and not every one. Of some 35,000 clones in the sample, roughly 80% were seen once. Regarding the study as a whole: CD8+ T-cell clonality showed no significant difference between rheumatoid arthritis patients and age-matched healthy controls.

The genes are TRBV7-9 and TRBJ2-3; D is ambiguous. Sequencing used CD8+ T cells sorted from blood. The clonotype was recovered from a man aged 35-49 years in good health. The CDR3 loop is CACPRRTLQDTQYF. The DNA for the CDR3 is TGTGCCTGCCCTCGACGGACGCTACAAGATACGCAGTATTTT.